The rows below give T cell receptor beta chains drawn from one sample of a study of blood T cell repertoires in COVID-19. TCRdb's copy holds only in-frame clones and misses some; the assay was immunoSEQ multiplex PCR. The sample lists about 520,000 clones, approximately 83% occurring once. Specimen: peripheral blood. These receptors were obtained from a human donor in a cohort sampled during active COVID-19. Both conserved end residues are part of each CDR3. A D gene is named only where the DNA matches it firmly. A clone size is listed for some rows: how often the clone was seen (once, few, many), or a class if it is expanded.

TRBV2	-	-	TRBJ2-2	CASSSSGSFTGELFF	TGTGCCAGCAGTAGCTCCGGGTCTTTCACCGGGGAGCTGTTTTTT
TRBV11-2	few	TRBD2	TRBJ2-1	CASSLGAIGGTRYNEQFF	TGTGCCAGCAGCTTAGGGGCAATAGGCGGGACTAGATACAATGAGCAGTTCTTC
TRBV9	-	TRBD1	TRBJ2-7	CASSVAGDRGYEQYF	TGTGCCAGCAGCGTAGCGGGGGACAGGGGCTACGAGCAGTACTTC
TRBV5-1	-	TRBD2	TRBJ2-2	CASASLDLAGGDGELFF	TGCGCCAGCGCTAGCCTGGATCTAGCGGGAGGAGACGGGGAGCTGTTTTTT
TRBV6-5	-	TRBD1	TRBJ1-5	CASTGTGGNQPQHF	TGTGCCAGCACCGGGACAGGGGGCAATCAGCCCCAGCATTTT
TRBV5-6	-	TRBD1	TRBJ1-2	CASSPGGFGVNYGYTF	TGTGCCAGCAGTCCAGGGGGCTTTGGAGTGAACTATGGCTACACCTTC
TRBV2	-	TRBD1	TRBJ1-1	CASSADRGQTEAFF	TGTGCCAGCAGTGCCGACAGGGGGCAGACTGAAGCTTTCTTT
TRBV10-3	-	-	TRBJ2-1	CAISGGSESYNEQFF	TGTGCCATCAGTGGGGGTAGCGAATCCTACAATGAGCAGTTCTTC
TRBV2	-	TRBD1	TRBJ1-5	CASSGQGRGQPQHF	TGTGCCAGCAGTGGACAGGGAAGGGGACAGCCCCAGCATTTT
TRBV10-3	once	TRBD1	TRBJ1-5	CAISETTGANQPQHF	TGTGCCATCAGTGAGACGACAGGGGCTAATCAGCCCCAGCATTTT
TRBV5-8	-	TRBD1	TRBJ1-6	CASSYLQGNSPLHF	TGTGCCAGCAGTTATCTACAGGGGAATTCACCCCTCCACTTT
TRBV5-4	-	-	TRBJ2-5	CASSGNRGAGETQYF	TGTGCCAGCAGCGGGAACAGGGGCGCGGGGGAGACCCAGTACTTC
TRBV4-2	-	-	TRBJ2-2	CASSLQPSHRVTGELFF	TGTGCCAGCAGCCTACAACCATCTCACAGGGTCACCGGGGAGCTGTTTTTT
TRBV28	once	TRBD1	TRBJ1-1	CATRGTDGGLNTEAFF	TGTGCCACCAGAGGGACAGACGGAGGTTTGAACACTGAAGCTTTCTTT